This T cell receptor (beta chain) derives from a study of neurological immune-mediated disorders (dated by TCRdb to 2018 to 2020). Study-level background: The study compared peripheral blood TCR-beta repertoires of HTLV-I-associated myelopathy (HAM/TSP) patients, multiple sclerosis patients and healthy controls using UMI-based sequencing. The cohort included about 70 subjects: roughly 15 with HAM/TSP, roughly 34 with multiple sclerosis, and approximately 20 healthy controls. Longitudinal samples, technical triplicates and paired sorted CD4+ and CD8+ T-cell subsets, alongside PBMC samples, were included among the roughly 96 TCR-beta libraries. The study at large found these results: TCR clonal expansion was greatest in HAM/TSP patients and smallest in MS patients, who ranked below even healthy controls. Expanded clones from different subjects shared no identical CDR3 amino acid sequences, which suggests that TCR-beta repertoires were private in all groups.

This clonotype has ten or more counts. Its antigen remains undetermined. No base quality information exists; no much larger clone differs at one position. CDR1 and CDR2, looked up from the germline V gene (reference sequence), are SEHNR and FQNEAQ. The CDR3 numbers 14 residues from cysteine through phenylalanine. Just CDR3 DNA is preserved here, 42 bases in frame from base 1. The V end loses 5 bases and the J end loses 4 bases, and a stretch of 15 bases separates them. The healthy controls were volunteers from blood banks in Maryland, USA. Libraries from unsorted PBMCs were made from 2 million PBMCs kept in RNAlater at -80 degrees C until RNA extraction. Peripheral blood was subjected to Ficoll-Hypaque density gradient centrifugation to isolate PBMCs, which were then cryopreserved in liquid nitrogen. cDNA was synthesized by template-switch 5'RACE using a primer carrying a 10-nucleotide random unique molecular identifier by which each TCR transcript was tagged. Over 180 million TCR-beta sequences, covering 15-18 subjects, were produced in each sequencing run. The RNeasy kit was used to extract total RNA. Using the KAPA Real-time Library Amplification kit, TCR-beta VDJ regions were amplified with primers for the TCR constant region and the 5'RACE anchor. Sample indexes and Illumina adaptors were added in a first PCR, and a second PCR then increased library yield. After Ampure bead purification, the roughly 650 bp TCR product was size-selected on a 2% E-gel SizeSelection system. Before pooling, library quality was assessed on a Bioanalyzer, concentration was determined with Qubit, and library quantification was performed with the Kapa Library Quantification kit. An Illumina HiSeq 2500 sequenced the libraries paired-end 2 x 150 bp. To increase sequence diversity, about 23-30% phiX was spiked into each library pool. The published analysis was carried out like this. Quality-filtered reads were processed with the UMI-based MiGEC pipeline, which removed over 75% of raw TCR sequences during error correction. VDJ genes were aligned to IMGT germline references, and clonotypes were defined by unique CDR3 amino acid sequence plus V-J genes. Clonal expansion, Shannon diversity, and CDR3 relatedness (CalcPairwiseDistances, ClusterSamples) were evaluated with VDJtools, and phylogenetic trees were built with CLCbio workbench. A clone was classed as expanded if it had 8 or more unique UMIs, a cutoff based on coefficient-of-variation modelling across technical triplicates. In-frame beta chains were kept once TCRdb had trimmed the public reads at Q25 with fastp and called clones with MiXCR. Rows matching on CDR3 protein sequence are summarized as one entry with the most common DNA and genes. The V and J calls follow TCRdb's processing rather than the paper's. This sample holds 80,000 or so distinct CDR3 sequences; roughly 9.9% were observed only once. About 1.7% of the sample comes from the top ten.

The chain uses TRBV7-9 and TRBJ2-7; a confident D gene designation cannot be given. Sequences were obtained from PBMCs. The sequence was obtained from a man between 45 and 60 years old in good health. DNA sequence: TGTGCCAGCAGCCGATCTTCGAGCTGGTACGAGCAGTACTTC. Its coded protein is CASSRSSSWYEQYF.